This T cell receptor beta chain is drawn from a study of T cells in Graves' hyperthyroidism and ophthalmopathy. Turning to this clonotype: Its target is not known.

RNA transcripts served as the template for amplifying TCR beta CDR3 regions. The study used the HTBI primer set for a first-round RT-PCR of the TCR CDR3. In TCRdb, the multiplex PCR reads were re-called with MiXCR into one record per CDR3 protein. The sample carries under 500,000 distinct CDR3 sequences, more than 12% recorded once. Germline V gene sequence: CDR1 SNHLY, CDR2 FYNNEI. V lost 6 bases to trimming and J lost 1 base; unmatched junction nucleotides: 3. CDR3 size: 15 residues. Study-wide points: Before onset, by a median of approximately 5.9 months, the model predicted ophthalmopathy.

The sequenced material came from blood. This chain links TRBV2 with TRBJ2-2; 9 bases are shared with TRBD2. The sequence was obtained from a man between 45 and 60 years old with Graves' ophthalmopathy. The CDR3 DNA reads as TGTGCCAGCAGAGTAGCGGGAGTGAACACCGGGGAGCTGTTTTTT. It is translated as CASRVAGVNTGELFF.